A selection of T cell receptor beta chains follows, all from one sample in a study of shared clonotypes between healthy human individuals. Data came from immunoSEQ multiplex PCR; TCRdb stores just in-frame clones and leaves some out. The profile shows about 380,000 clones, approximately 96% of them singletons. Sequencing used memory CD8+ T cells sorted from blood. The receptors here all came from a man aged 30-40 years in good health. Each CDR3 is given with its conserved first and last residue. Each record gives: V gene, clone size, D gene, J gene, CDR3 DNA, CDR3 protein. D genes are given only for firm matches. Clone size is shown for a subset of rows, as once, few, many or a class of expanded clone.

v_gene: TRBV7-9
abundance: NA
d_gene: NA
j_gene: TRBJ2-1
CDR3nt: TGTGCCAGCAGCTTAGGATGGAATGAGCAGTTCTTC
CDR3aa: CASSLGWNEQFF

v_gene: TRBV10-3
abundance: NA
d_gene: TRBD1
j_gene: TRBJ2-1
CDR3nt: TGTGCCATCAGTAGCCGGGACAGGGGGAAGAATGAGCAGTTCTTC
CDR3aa: CAISSRDRGKNEQFF

v_gene: TRBV27
abundance: once
d_gene: TRBD2
j_gene: TRBJ2-3
CDR3nt: TGTGCCAGCAATTGGCGCGGGAGTAGAGATACGCAGTATTTT
CDR3aa: CASNWRGSRDTQYF

v_gene: TRBV28
abundance: NA
d_gene: TRBD2
j_gene: TRBJ2-7
CDR3nt: TGTGCCAGCAGGCGGGAGGTCTCCTACGAGCAGTACTTC
CDR3aa: CASRREVSYEQYF

v_gene: TRBV19
abundance: NA
d_gene: TRBD1
j_gene: TRBJ2-1
CDR3nt: TGTGCCAGTAGTGTCAGGGGGACCTCATACAATGAGCAGTTCTTC
CDR3aa: CASSVRGTSYNEQFF

v_gene: TRBV5-4
abundance: NA
d_gene: NA
j_gene: TRBJ2-7
CDR3nt: TGTGCCAGCGCAGAACCTAACTCCTACGAGCAGTACTTC
CDR3aa: CASAEPNSYEQYF

v_gene: TRBV28
abundance: NA
d_gene: TRBD2
j_gene: TRBJ2-7
CDR3nt: TGTGCCAGCAGCATCATAGCGGGAGTGTCGTTTACGTATCCGCAGTACTTC
CDR3aa: CASSIIAGVSFTYPQYF

v_gene: TRBV6-5
abundance: NA
d_gene: NA
j_gene: TRBJ2-3
CDR3nt: TGTGCCAGCAGTTGGGACTTCAGCACAGATACGCAGTATTTT
CDR3aa: CASSWDFSTDTQYF

v_gene: TRBV27
abundance: NA
d_gene: TRBD2
j_gene: TRBJ2-7
CDR3nt: TGTGCCAGCAGTTTAAGTGTGCGGGAGAACTACGAGCAGTACTTC
CDR3aa: CASSLSVRENYEQYF

v_gene: TRBV5-1
abundance: NA
d_gene: TRBD1
j_gene: TRBJ2-6
CDR3nt: TGCGCCAGCAGCTTGGGCAGGGGGCTCTTTTCTGGGGCCAACGTCCTGACTTTC
CDR3aa: CASSLGRGLFSGANVLTF

v_gene: TRBV6-5
abundance: NA
d_gene: TRBD2
j_gene: TRBJ2-1
CDR3nt: TGTGCCAGCACCGCAGCGGGAGTGTTAGGTGAGCAGTTCTTC
CDR3aa: CASTAAGVLGEQFF

v_gene: TRBV25-1
abundance: NA
d_gene: NA
j_gene: TRBJ1-3
CDR3nt: TGTGCCAGCAGACCAAGCTCTGGAAACACCATATATTTT
CDR3aa: CASRPSSGNTIYF

v_gene: TRBV7-2
abundance: NA
d_gene: NA
j_gene: TRBJ1-1
CDR3nt: TGTGCCAGCAGCTTAGGGGCGGCACCGAACACTGAAGCTTTCTTT
CDR3aa: CASSLGAAPNTEAFF

v_gene: TRBV7-9
abundance: NA
d_gene: NA
j_gene: TRBJ2-3
CDR3nt: TGTGCCAGCAGCTTAAGTGATTCTACGCAGTATTTT
CDR3aa: CASSLSDSTQYF

v_gene: TRBV5-1
abundance: once
d_gene: NA
j_gene: TRBJ2-7
CDR3nt: TGCGCCAGCAGCCCCACTGCTGGGAGTGGGCACGAGCAGTACTTC
CDR3aa: CASSPTAGSGHEQYF

v_gene: TRBV28
abundance: NA
d_gene: NA
j_gene: TRBJ2-7
CDR3nt: TGTGCCAGTGCCAGCCCCTACGAGCAGTACTTC
CDR3aa: CASASPYEQYF

v_gene: TRBV25-1
abundance: NA
d_gene: TRBD2
j_gene: TRBJ2-3
CDR3nt: TGTGCCAGCAGGGTAGCGGGAGGCGGCACAGATACGCAGTATTTT
CDR3aa: CASRVAGGGTDTQYF

v_gene: TRBV5-1
abundance: NA
d_gene: NA
j_gene: TRBJ1-2
CDR3nt: TGCGCCAGCAGCTTGGAGTTGGATGGCTACACCTTC
CDR3aa: CASSLELDGYTF

v_gene: TRBV5-4
abundance: NA
d_gene: TRBD2
j_gene: TRBJ2-3
CDR3nt: TGTGCCAGCAGCTTGTGGACTAGCGGCACAGATACGCAGTATTTT
CDR3aa: CASSLWTSGTDTQYF

v_gene: TRBV6-4
abundance: NA
d_gene: TRBD2
j_gene: TRBJ2-3
CDR3nt: TGTGCCAGCACCAGCGAGCGGGAGTGCGGCACAGATACGCAGTATTTT
CDR3aa: CASTSERECGTDTQYF

v_gene: TRBV6-5
abundance: NA
d_gene: TRBD2
j_gene: TRBJ2-7
CDR3nt: TGTGCCAGCAGTAGTCGCCGACTAGCCTCCTACGAGCAGTACTTC
CDR3aa: CASSSRRLASYEQYF

v_gene: TRBV6-4
abundance: NA
d_gene: TRBD2
j_gene: TRBJ2-2
CDR3nt: TGTGCCAGCAGTGAGACTAGCCGGAACACCGGGGAGCTGTTTTTT
CDR3aa: CASSETSRNTGELFF

v_gene: TRBV10-3
abundance: NA
d_gene: NA
j_gene: TRBJ2-2
CDR3nt: TGTGCCATCAGGACCACCGGGGAGCTGTTTTTT
CDR3aa: CAIRTTGELFF

v_gene: TRBV18
abundance: NA
d_gene: TRBD2
j_gene: TRBJ2-7
CDR3nt: TGTGCCAGCTCTCGAGGACTAGCCGGCGAGCAGTACTTC
CDR3aa: CASSRGLAGEQYF

v_gene: TRBV5-4
abundance: NA
d_gene: TRBD2
j_gene: TRBJ2-5
CDR3nt: TGTGCCAGCAGCCCTAGCGGGACCAAAGAGACCCAGTACTTC
CDR3aa: CASSPSGTKETQYF

v_gene: TRBV6-6
abundance: NA
d_gene: NA
j_gene: TRBJ2-7
CDR3nt: TGTGCCAGCAGCCGCCTGGTGAGAACCTACGAGCAGTACTTC
CDR3aa: CASSRLVRTYEQYF

v_gene: TRBV9
abundance: NA
d_gene: NA
j_gene: TRBJ2-7
CDR3nt: TGTGCCAGCAGCGGCGGGACCTCTCTCTCTTACGAGCAGTACTTC
CDR3aa: CASSGGTSLSYEQYF

v_gene: TRBV11-2
abundance: NA
d_gene: NA
j_gene: TRBJ1-4
CDR3nt: TGTGCCAGCAGCTTAGGGCAGGGCGAAAAACTGTTTTTT
CDR3aa: CASSLGQGEKLFF